Each of the 19 T cell receptor beta chains below was sequenced from the same sample in a study of blood T cell repertoires in COVID-19. Using immunoSEQ multiplex PCR, the repertoire was profiled, and TCRdb retains in-frame clones only, with some absent. Found here are around 340,000 clones, roughly nine tenths of them singletons; the top ten hold 3.9%. The sequenced sample was peripheral blood. The receptor source for this set is a woman aged 55-69 years with COVID-19, enrolled during active disease.

The rearrangement links TRBV6-5 to TRBJ1-1, with a possible D match to TRBD1 (5 bases). Trimming stripped 6 bases from V and 7 bases from J, with 18 bases between. The CDR3 loop spans 14 amino acids. Germline V gene data show CDR1 as MNHEY and CDR2 as SVGAGI. In DNA, the CDR3 is TGTGCCAGCAGCCCGTCGGGGGGAGTTGTTGAAGCTTTCTTT. Its translation: CASSPSGGVVEAFF.

The chain couples TRBV12-3 or TRBV12-4 to TRBJ1-2; D may be TRBD1 (5 bases). The CDR3 is 13 amino acids. The germline V and J ends were trimmed by 7 bases and 2 bases, with 11 bases remaining between them. The CDR3 reads CASTQGLNYGYTF. CDR3 in DNA: TGTGCCAGCACCCAGGGACTGAACTATGGCTACACCTTC.

This clone was found once. The chain links TRBV19 to TRBJ1-4; maybe TRBD1 (6 bases). Per germline, CDR1 LNHDA and CDR2 SQIVND (reference sequence). V was clipped by 6 bases and J by 5 bases, with 13 bases between them. The CDR3 spans 14 residues. The CDR3 region has the DNA TGTGCCAGTAGGAACAGGGCGGGCAATGAAAAACTGTTTTTT. It translates to CASRNRAGNEKLFF.

The V and J genes are TRBV2 and TRBJ1-3, with D tentatively TRBD1 (6 bases). Germline loops: CDR1 SNHLY, CDR2 FYNNEI. The CDR3 loop spans 15 amino acids. Trimming pared 8 bases from V and 1 base from J, leaving 15 bases between. Written as DNA, the CDR3 is TGTGCCAGCCAGCCACAGGGCCCATCTGGAAACACCATATATTTT. Translating gives CASQPQGPSGNTIYF.

Comments on this clone: Other nucleotide sequences in the sample specify the same CDR3. The gene calls are TRBV18 and TRBJ2-7, with TRBD2 matching 7 bases. The CDR3 length is 14 residues. CDR1 is KGHSH and CDR2 is LQKENI in the germline V gene. The trim removed 3 bases at V and 4 bases at J, leaving 6 bases unmatched. CDR3 residues: CASSPPGGRYEQYF. Written as DNA, the CDR3 is TGTGCCAGCTCACCCCCCGGGGGGAGGTACGAGCAGTACTTC.

This chain uses TRBV3-1 (or the pseudogene TRBV3-2) with TRBJ2-3; D perhaps matches TRBD2 (6 bases). CDR1 is LGHDT and CDR2 is YNNKEL in the germline V gene (reference sequence). The germline V and J ends were trimmed by 4 bases and 3 bases, with 14 bases remaining between them. This CDR3 has 15 residues. CDR3 sequence reads: CASSPTPEGTDTQYF. CDR3 DNA: TGTGCCAGCAGCCCCACTCCGGAGGGAACAGATACGCAGTATTTT.

The chain has TRBV27 and TRBJ1-6, with TRBD1 as a possible D gene (6 bases). The CDR3 length is 19 residues. Deletions cut 3 bases from V and 0 bases from J, with 18 bases between. Per germline, CDR1 MNHEY and CDR2 SMNVEV (reference sequence). The DNA of the CDR3 is TGTGCCAGCAGTTTTCTCCTCCAGGGGTCGAGCTCCTATAATTCACCCCTCCACTTT. It specifies CASSFLLQGSSSYNSPLHF.

The chain employs TRBV19 and TRBJ2-7, with D perhaps TRBD2 (5 bases). The V gene's germline CDR1 is LNHDA and CDR2 SQIVND (reference sequence). Trimming removed 5 bases at V and 4 bases at J, with 18 bases between. The CDR3 length is 15 residues. The CDR3 spells CASSSASGSLYEQYF. The CDR3 nucleotides read TGTGCCAGTAGTTCCGCCTCGGGGTCCCTATACGAGCAGTACTTC. The variable domain in full, completed from reference TRBV19 and TRBJ2-7, reads DGGITQSPKYLFRKEGQNVTLSCEQNLNHDAMYWYRQDPGQGLRLIYYSQIVNDFQKGDIAEGYSVSREKKESFPLTVTSAQKNPTAFYLCASSSASGSLYEQYFGPGTRLTVT.

This chain links TRBV18 with TRBJ1-5; TRBD1 matches 8 bases. Germline V gene lookup returns CDR1 KGHSH and CDR2 LQKENI. V lost 3 bases and J lost 6; bases outside the gene matches: 4. The CDR3 sequence is 14 residues long. The CDR3: CASSPGTGIQPQHF. CDR3 nucleotide sequence: TGTGCCAGCTCACCCGGGACAGGTATTCAGCCCCAGCATTTT.

The sample holds a few counts of this clone. This chain connects TRBV6-6 to TRBJ1-6; the match to TRBD1 covers 7 bases. Per the germline V gene, CDR1 is MNHNY and CDR2 is SVGAGI (reference sequence). V lost 10 bases to trimming and J lost 14 bases; unmatched junction nucleotides: 20. The CDR3 sequence is 15 residues long. The CDR3 nucleotides are TGTGCCACGTACCGGGACAGAGAACCCGGTAGGGCCCTCCACTTT. Its protein product is CATYRDREPGRALHF.

The rearrangement uses TRBV28 and TRBJ1-2; D gene ambiguous. The CDR3 is made up of 14 amino acids. CDR1 and CDR2 from the germline V gene are MDHEN and SYDVKM. The V and J ends lost 3 bases and 3 bases respectively, with 11 bases between them. CDR3 bases: TGTGCCAGCAGTTTCCCGGGAGAGGACTATGGCTACACCTTC. Protein: CASSFPGEDYGYTF.

The rearrangement uses TRBV7-2 and TRBJ2-3; TRBD2 aligns across 13 bases. Germline V gene sequence: CDR1 SGHTA, CDR2 FQGNSA. CDR3 length: 19 amino acids. J gave up 0 bases and V 5 bases, and 11 bases lay outside the gene matches. CDR3 in amino acids: CASSHLLGTSGDSTDTQYF. The DNA for the CDR3 is TGTGCCAGCAGCCACTTGTTGGGGACTAGCGGGGATAGCACAGATACGCAGTATTTT. Complete variable domain (other parts from reference TRBV7-2 and TRBJ2-3): GAGVSQSPSNKVTEKGKDVELRCDPISGHTALYWYRQSLGQGLEFLIYFQGNSAPDKSGLPSDRFSAERTGGSVSTLTIQRTQQEDSAVYLCASSHLLGTSGDSTDTQYFGPGTRLTVL.

This sequence joins TRBV29-1 and TRBJ2-3; the D gene is possibly TRBD2 (5 bases). Germline values: CDR1 SQVTM, CDR2 ANQGSEA. V shed 3 bases and J shed 0 bases, with 7 bases lying between them. There are 13 residues in the CDR3. In DNA form, the CDR3 reads TGCAGCGTTGAGGACTCTAGCACAGATACGCAGTATTTT. Amino acid sequence: CSVEDSSTDTQYF.

This clone has a handful of counts. The chain uses TRBV11-2 and TRBJ1-3; TRBD1 matches 7 bases. The CDR3 has 17 residues. With V trimmed by 4 bases and J by 0 bases, 9 bases remained unmatched. The germline gives CDR1 SGHAT, CDR2 FQNNGV. The CDR3 is CASSSPDRSFSGNTIYF. The CDR3 coding sequence is TGTGCCAGCAGCTCCCCGGACAGGAGTTTCTCTGGAAACACCATATATTTT.

V is TRBV5-1 and J is TRBJ2-3; D possibly corresponds to TRBD2 (5 bases). Trimming pared 0 bases from V and 5 bases from J, leaving 13 bases between. The CDR3 has 15 amino acids. The germline V gene has CDR1 SGHRS and CDR2 YFSETQ. The CDR3 coding sequence is TGCGCCAGCAGCTTGGTGACGGGATCGAAAGATACGCAGTATTTT. Protein: CASSLVTGSKDTQYF. The variable domain in full, completed from reference TRBV5-1 and TRBJ2-3, reads KAGVTQTPRYLIKTRGQQVTLSCSPISGHRSVSWYQQTPGQGLQFLFEYFSETQRNKGNFPGRFSGRQFSNSRSEMNVSTLELGDSALYLCASSLVTGSKDTQYFGPGTRLTVL.

V usage is TRBV5-6 and J usage is TRBJ2-4; D call uncertain. Germline loops: CDR1 SGHDT, CDR2 YYEEEE. This CDR3 contains 17 residues. Trimming cost V 2 bases and J 2 bases, with 17 bases left between them. The CDR3 region has the DNA TGTGCCAGCAGCTTATTTGTCCAGTCGAATTCCAAAAACATTCAGTACTTC. Translating gives CASSLFVQSNSKNIQYF.

This clone was observed a single time. The CDR3 is CASSPRTGPYEQYF. The CDR3, as DNA: TGTGCCAGCAGCCCTCGGACAGGGCCCTACGAGCAGTACTTC. This chain uses TRBV5-4 with TRBJ2-7, with TRBD1 matching over 8 bases. Trimming at V came to 4 bases and at J to 2 bases, leaving 5 bases not matched to a gene. The CDR3 runs 14 residues. The germline V gene encodes CDR1 SGHNT and CDR2 YYREEE (reference sequence).

The chain couples TRBV11-2 to TRBJ2-5, with D uncertain. Deletions cut 2 bases from V and 5 bases from J, with 9 bases between. The CDR3 is 13 residues long. Germline V gives CDR1 SGHAT, CDR2 FQNNGV. The CDR3 loop is CASSLRAFETQYF. As DNA, the CDR3 is TGTGCCAGCAGCTTACGAGCTTTTGAGACCCAGTACTTC.

The V call is TRBV5-6, the J call TRBJ1-2; D gene uncertain. This CDR3 has 13 residues. CDR1 and CDR2 from the germline V gene are SGHDT and YYEEEE. Trimming cost V 4 bases and J 7 bases, with 14 bases left between them. The CDR3 DNA reads as TGTGCCAGCAGCCCACAGAGGGTGGGTGGCTACACCTTC. Translated, it gives CASSPQRVGGYTF.